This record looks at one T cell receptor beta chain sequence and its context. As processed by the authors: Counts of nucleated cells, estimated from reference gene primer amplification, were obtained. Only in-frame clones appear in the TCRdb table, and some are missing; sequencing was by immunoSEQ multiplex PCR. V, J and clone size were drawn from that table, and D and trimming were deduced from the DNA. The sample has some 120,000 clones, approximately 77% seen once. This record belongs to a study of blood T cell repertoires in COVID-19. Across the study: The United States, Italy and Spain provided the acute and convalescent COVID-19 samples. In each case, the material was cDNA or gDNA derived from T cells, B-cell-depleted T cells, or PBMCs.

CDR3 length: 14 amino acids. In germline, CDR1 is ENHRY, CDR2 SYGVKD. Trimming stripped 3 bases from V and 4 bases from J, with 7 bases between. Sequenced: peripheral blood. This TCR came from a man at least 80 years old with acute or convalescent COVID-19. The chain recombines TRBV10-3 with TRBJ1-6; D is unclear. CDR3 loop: CAISEGRYNSPLHF. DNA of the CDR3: TGTGCCATCAGTGAAGGGAGGTATAATTCACCCCTCCACTTT.